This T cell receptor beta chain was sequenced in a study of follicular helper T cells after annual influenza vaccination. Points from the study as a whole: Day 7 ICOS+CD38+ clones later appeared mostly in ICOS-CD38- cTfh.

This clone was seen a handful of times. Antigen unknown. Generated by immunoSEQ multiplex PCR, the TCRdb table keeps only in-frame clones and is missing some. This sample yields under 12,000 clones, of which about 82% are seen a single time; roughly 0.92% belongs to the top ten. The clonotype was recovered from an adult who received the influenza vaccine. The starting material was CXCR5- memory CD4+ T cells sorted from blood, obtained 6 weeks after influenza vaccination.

This CDR3 is CASSYALSRQPQHF. CDR3 in DNA: TGTGCCAGCAGCTACGCCCTATCCAGGCAGCCCCAGCATTTT. The J gene is TRBJ1-5, the V gene TRBV28; D not resolved. The CDR3 contains 14 residues. Germline CDR1 is MDHEN and CDR2 is SYDVKM. V dropped 6 bases and J dropped 7 bases, with 16 bases sitting between them.